The T cell receptor (beta chain) described here comes from a study of molecular identifiers for immune sequencing clone quantification. Study results and caveats: Effector cells had over 98% of their molecules in clones above 20 RNA copies, while naive cells had under 1%. Spiked Jurkat TCR RNA equivalent to one cell was reportedly detectable in about a million naive cells.

Naive CD8 T cells were sorted as CD8+CD4-CCR7+CD45RA+. The CDR3 covers 17 residues. Germline values: CDR1 MDHEN, CDR2 SYDVKM. After removal of 5 bases from V and 2 bases from J, the junction contained 10 bases not matched to a gene. In its sample, this clonotype was seen a few times. Its antigen is unknown. TCR libraries were built in bulk with a published protocol and specific TCR primers. Via MiXCR, TCRdb re-called the PCR reads, giving one row per CDR3 protein. The profile shows approximately 100,000 distinct CDR3 sequences, roughly 34% of them singletons. The clonotype was recovered from a human donor in good health. Some libraries in this study had Jurkat cell RNA spiked in. This chain connects TRBV28 to TRBJ2-3; 10 bases fit TRBD2. Sequencing was performed on naive CD8+ T cells from blood, with Jurkat cell RNA spiked in. Subset noted: FACS-sorted CD8+CD4-CCR7+CD45RA+ naive T cells. DNA of the CDR3: TGTGCCAGCAGTAGGGGAGAACTAGCGGGAATCACAGATACGCAGTATTTT. It yields the protein CASSRGELAGITDTQYF.